This is a list of T cell receptor beta chains from one sample in a study of blood T cells in healthy people across ages. TCRdb re-called the 5' RACE reads with MiXCR, one entry per CDR3 protein. The sample includes some 1.5 million distinct CDR3 sequences, 28% of them seen just once. The sample was blood. Receptors originate from a woman aged 25 to 39 in good health. CDR3s include the opening cysteine and the closing phenylalanine or tryptophan. A D gene is named only where the DNA matches it firmly. Clone size is given for some rows only: seen once, a few or many times, or a class if the clone is expanded.

CASSESYGEQYF,TGCGCCAGCAGTGAGTCGTACGGTGAGCAGTACTTC,TRBV10-1,TRBJ2-7,-,-
CASMGTSRYGYTF,TGTGCCAGCATGGGGACATCCCGCTATGGCTACACCTTC,TRBV12-3/TRBV12-4,TRBJ1-2,-,few
CSARTPGLAGHIQYF,TGCAGTGCTAGGACTCCGGGACTAGCTGGCCACATTCAGTACTTC,TRBV20-1,TRBJ2-4,TRBD2,many
CSAPRQATYEQFF,TGCAGTGCTCCCCGACAGGCTACCTACGAGCAGTTCTTC,TRBV20-1,TRBJ2-1,-,-
CASSYSGRLQETQYF,TGTGCCAGCAGTTACTCCGGCAGACTGCAAGAGACCCAGTACTTC,TRBV6-5,TRBJ2-5,-,many
CASSLSTSGTTDTQFF,TGTGCCAGCAGCTTATCGACTAGCGGGACCACAGATACGCAGTTCTTC,TRBV5-5,TRBJ2-1,TRBD2,-
CASSFPGGANTGELFF,TGTGCCAGCAGCTTTCCCGGCGGAGCGAACACCGGGGAGCTGTTTTTT,TRBV5-5,TRBJ2-2,-,few
CAISYTGASAGDYGYTF,TGTGCCATCTCCTATACAGGAGCCAGCGCTGGGGACTATGGCTACACCTTC,TRBV10-3,TRBJ1-2,-,many
CASSSGLPSETQYF,TGTGCCAGCAGCTCCGGACTACCCTCGGAGACCCAGTACTTC,TRBV7-2,TRBJ2-5,-,few
CASSETGGLAKNIQYF,TGTGCCAGCAGCGAAACCGGGGGACTAGCCAAAAACATTCAGTACTTC,TRBV3-1,TRBJ2-4,-,many